This T cell receptor (beta chain) came from a study of CXCR3-negative and CXCR3-positive naive CD8 T cells. Study-level results: Within a donor, both naive subsets shared TRBV-TRBJ usage, unlike memory cells. CXCR3-positive naive cells carried more hydrophobic TRB CDR3s than CXCR3-negative naive cells did.

Points on this clonotype: No antigen is known for it.

A CD45RO-CCR7+CD27+CD95- profile was what naive CD8+ T cells displayed. Germline V lookup: CDR1 MGHDK, CDR2 SYGVNS. CDR3 length: 13 residues. Libraries of TRB cDNA were made by 5' RACE and carried UMIs. TCRdb reprocessed the 5' RACE reads, keeping one entry per CDR3 protein, no DNA. The ten top clones account for 0.59%, within a sample of some 120,000 distinct CDR3 sequences. This TCR came from a human donor in good health. Some clones in this sample may be carry-over from other donors' samples. The J gene is TRBJ2-5, the V gene TRBV25-1; TCRdb gives TRBD2 as the D gene, but with no DNA this cannot be confirmed. Sequencing was done on a sample of naive CXCR3+ CD8+ T cells from blood. Subset defined: CD45RO-CCR7+CD27+CD95- naive CD8+ T cells expressing CXCR3 (TNR3+). The CDR3 sequence is CASRLAGEETQYF.